Below, 18 T cell receptor beta chains from the same sample are listed, as sequenced in a study of blood T cell repertoires in COVID-19 (dated by TCRdb to between 2020 and 2021). Library creation used the immunoSEQ multiplex PCR assay. Held by TCRdb, this immuneACCESS table contains in-frame sequences only and omits some clones. Under half of the omission traces to an unresolved V gene where checked; the cause of the rest is unknown. This sample comprises under 300,000 clones, about 83% of them detected only once. The ten largest clones represent over 4.5% of the sample. The sequencing input was peripheral blood. Receptor source: a human donor in a cohort sampled during active COVID-19.

The chain recombines TRBV5-1 with TRBJ1-1; TRBD1 matches 7 bases. Looked up from germline, CDR1 is SGHRS and CDR2 is YFSETQ. CDR3 length: 13 amino acids. V was pared by 10 bases and J by 5 bases, with 11 bases of the junction left unmatched. CDR3 in amino acids: CAGLQGLGTEAFF. CDR3 nucleotide sequence: TGCGCCGGTTTACAGGGGTTGGGGACTGAAGCTTTCTTT.

This rearrangement joins TRBV6-5 to TRBJ1-1, with D perhaps TRBD1 (6 bases). The CDR3 spans 11 residues. Trimming cost V 7 bases and J 10 bases, with 13 bases left between them. Per germline, CDR1 MNHEY and CDR2 SVGAGI. The CDR3 DNA is TGTGCCAGCACCCTAGGGGGTATAGCTTTCTTT. Translation: CASTLGGIAFF.

The rearrangement joins TRBV18 to TRBJ2-3; TRBD2 aligns across 12 bases. Per germline, CDR1 KGHSH and CDR2 LQKENI. V lost 3 bases to trimming and J lost 4 bases; unmatched junction nucleotides: 11. CDR3 length: 18 amino acids. The CDR3 sequence is CASSPTNWLAGGADTQYF. The CDR3 nucleotides read TGTGCCAGCTCACCTACAAACTGGCTAGCGGGGGGGGCAGATACGCAGTATTTT.

This clone was detected many times. V and J are TRBV2 and TRBJ2-5; 10 bases match TRBD1. The CDR3 length is 15 residues. Germline loops: CDR1 SNHLY, CDR2 FYNNEI. The V segment lost 6 bases and the J segment 6 bases; nucleotides outside the gene matches: 10. The CDR3 sequence is CASSLDRGPEKTQYF. DNA for the CDR3: TGTGCCAGCAGCCTCGACAGGGGGCCCGAAAAGACCCAGTACTTC.

The rearrangement joins TRBV7-3 to TRBJ2-1; the match to TRBD2 covers 7 bases. V shed 2 bases, J shed 7 bases, and the junction held 8 bases outside the gene matches. The CDR3 is 15 amino acids. Germline V CDR1 and CDR2: SGHTA, FQGTGA. The CDR3 reads CASSLRIGGMNEQFF. DNA for the CDR3: TGTGCCAGCAGCTTACGGATCGGGGGGATGAATGAGCAGTTCTTC.

The sample holds one count of this clone. This rearrangement joins TRBV3-1 (or the pseudogene TRBV3-2) to TRBJ1-6; 10 bases are a match to TRBD1. The germline gives CDR1 LGHDT, CDR2 YNNKEL (reference sequence). The CDR3 is 14 amino acids. V was pared by 4 bases and J by 9 bases, with 3 bases of the junction left unmatched. CDR3 protein: CASSPDRGPSPLHF. CDR3 nucleotides: TGTGCCAGCAGCCCCGACAGGGGGCCTTCACCCCTCCACTTT.

This chain uses TRBV2 with TRBJ2-7; D call uncertain. V lost 4 bases to trimming and J lost 7 bases, with 20 bases between them. CDR1 is SNHLY, CDR2 FYNNEI, per germline. The CDR3 loop spans 15 amino acids. This chain's CDR3 is CASSGAGTSLREQYF. The DNA of the CDR3 is TGTGCCAGCAGTGGGGCAGGAACATCCCTACGGGAGCAGTACTTC.

This clone was counted only a few times. The V call is TRBV24-1, the J call TRBJ2-3; a possible D gene is TRBD1 (8 bases). The V end was cut by 2 bases, the J end by 5 bases, with 19 bases between. The CDR3 runs 17 residues. Germline V gene sequence: CDR1 KGHDR, CDR2 SFDVKD. CDR3: CATSDWGAQGGRDTQYF. DNA for the CDR3: TGTGCCACCAGTGATTGGGGCGCACAGGGGGGGAGAGATACGCAGTATTTT.

The CDR3 coding sequence is TGTGCCAGCTCACCATTTCAGGGCAGGGAGACCCAGTACTTC. This encodes CASSPFQGRETQYF. The chain couples TRBV18 to TRBJ2-5; the D gene is possibly TRBD1 (5 bases). Germline V CDR1 and CDR2: KGHSH, LQKENI. CDR3 length: 14 amino acids. V lost 2 bases to trimming and J lost 5 bases, with 12 bases between them.

About this clone itself: Other DNA sequences in the same sample also yield this CDR3. V and J are TRBV7-3 and TRBJ1-1; the match to TRBD1 covers 7 bases. The CDR3 has 13 amino acids. The V and J ends lost 4 bases and 3 bases, in that order; junction bases with no gene match: 2. CDR1 and CDR2 from the germline V gene are SGHTA and FQGTGA. CDR3 DNA: TGTGCCAGCAGCTCGCAGGGGGACACTGAAGCTTTCTTT. Protein sequence: CASSSQGDTEAFF.

J is TRBJ1-1 and V is TRBV6-5, with D possibly being TRBD1 (6 bases). Between the trimmed V and J ends, which lost 9 bases and 4 bases, there was a span of 18 bases. CDR1 is MNHEY, CDR2 SVGAGI, per germline. The CDR3 is made up of 14 amino acids. The CDR3 region is CASIQGPWSTEAFF. The DNA for the CDR3 is TGTGCCAGTATACAGGGTCCTTGGAGCACTGAAGCTTTCTTT.

The chain joins TRBV24-1 to TRBJ2-7; 12 bases match TRBD2. With 12 bases clipped from V and 0 bases from J, the junction kept 14 bases outside the gene matches. CDR1 is KGHDR and CDR2 is SFDVKD in the germline V gene. The CDR3 spans 17 residues. CDR3 DNA: TGTGCCCAACGGGGCACTAGCGGGGGGCCGAGCTCCTACGAGCAGTACTTC. Translated: CAQRGTSGGPSSYEQYF.

The chain has TRBV2 and TRBJ1-1; maybe TRBD1 (5 bases). The germline V gene has CDR1 SNHLY and CDR2 FYNNEI. This CDR3 region has 13 residues. V lost 7 bases to trimming and J lost 1 base, with 10 bases between them. CDR3: CASIRQPNTEAFF. In nucleotides, the CDR3 is TGTGCCAGCATCCGACAGCCGAACACTGAAGCTTTCTTT.

This clone is a singleton in its sample. This chain uses TRBV24-1 with TRBJ2-7; a weak D match, TRBD2 (6 bases). The V and J ends lost 4 bases and 0 bases respectively, with 12 bases between them. CDR3 length: 15 residues. Germline CDR1 KGHDR, CDR2 SFDVKD. CDR3 sequence reads: CATSDPVGGSYEQYF. The CDR3, as DNA: TGTGCCACCAGTGACCCCGTGGGGGGCTCCTACGAGCAGTACTTC.

V gene TRBV5-1 combines with J gene TRBJ1-6, with TRBD1 as a possible D gene (5 bases). The CDR3 loop spans 15 amino acids. Germline V gives CDR1 SGHRS, CDR2 YFSETQ. The V end was cut by 0 bases, the J end by 15 bases, with 19 bases between. DNA of the CDR3: TGCGCCAGCAGCTTGGCAGGGCAGGGATATTCGGTCCTCCACTTT. Amino acid sequence: CASSLAGQGYSVLHF.

The chain links TRBV18 to TRBJ1-2; no clear D. The CDR3 covers 16 residues. Trimming removed 5 bases from V and 2 bases from J, with 18 bases in between. Germline lookup yields CDR1 KGHSH and CDR2 LQKENI. This chain's CDR3 is CASSSTRSGENYGYTF. Written as DNA, the CDR3 is TGTGCCAGCTCATCGACTCGCTCTGGGGAGAACTATGGCTACACCTTC. The full variable domain, with the rest looked up from reference TRBV18 and TRBJ1-2, is NAGVMQNPRHLVRRRGQEARLRCSPMKGHSHVYWYRQLPEEGLKFMVYLQKENIIDESGMPKERFSAEFPKEGPSILRIQQVVRGDSAAYFCASSSTRSGENYGYTFGSGTRLTVV.

The rearrangement links TRBV24-1 to TRBJ2-2; a weak D match, TRBD1 (6 bases). Germline CDR1 and CDR2: KGHDR and SFDVKD. The CDR3 totals 16 residues. Between the trimmed V and J ends, which lost 4 bases and 5 bases, there was a span of 16 bases. The CDR3 DNA follows: TGTGCCACCAGTGACAGCCGGGACATACCGACCGGGGAGCTGTTTTTT. It codes for CATSDSRDIPTGELFF.

V is TRBV19 and J is TRBJ2-3; 7 bases match TRBD1. V was pared by 2 bases and J by 0 bases, with 5 bases of the junction left unmatched. The CDR3 runs to 16 residues. Looked up from germline, CDR1 is LNHDA and CDR2 is SQIVND (reference sequence). CDR3 in DNA: TGTGCCAGTAGTATAATTGGGACAGCAAGCACAGATACGCAGTATTTT. Translation: CASSIIGTASTDTQYF. The variable domain in full, completed from reference TRBV19 and TRBJ2-3, reads DGGITQSPKYLFRKEGQNVTLSCEQNLNHDAMYWYRQDPGQGLRLIYYSQIVNDFQKGDIAEGYSVSREKKESFPLTVTSAQKNPTAFYLCASSIIGTASTDTQYFGPGTRLTVL.